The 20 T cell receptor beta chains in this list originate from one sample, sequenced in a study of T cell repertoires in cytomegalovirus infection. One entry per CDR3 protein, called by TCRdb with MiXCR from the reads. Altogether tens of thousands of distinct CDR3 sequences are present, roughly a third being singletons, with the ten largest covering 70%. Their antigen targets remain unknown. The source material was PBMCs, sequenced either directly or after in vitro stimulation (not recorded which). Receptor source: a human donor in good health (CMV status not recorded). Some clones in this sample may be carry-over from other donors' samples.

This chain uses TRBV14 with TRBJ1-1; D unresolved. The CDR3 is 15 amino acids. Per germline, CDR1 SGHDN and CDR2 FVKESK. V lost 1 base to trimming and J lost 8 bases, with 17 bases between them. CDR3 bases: TGTGCCAGCAGCCAAGGTAATGGCCTTTTTACGGAAGCTTTCTTT. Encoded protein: CASSQGNGLFTEAFF.

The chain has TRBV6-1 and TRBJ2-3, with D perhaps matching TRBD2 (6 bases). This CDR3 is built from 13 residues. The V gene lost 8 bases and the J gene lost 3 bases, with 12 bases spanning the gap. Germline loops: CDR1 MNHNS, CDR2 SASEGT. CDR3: CASGGVGTDTQYF. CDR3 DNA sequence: TGTGCCAGCGGCGGGGTTGGGACAGATACGCAGTATTTT.

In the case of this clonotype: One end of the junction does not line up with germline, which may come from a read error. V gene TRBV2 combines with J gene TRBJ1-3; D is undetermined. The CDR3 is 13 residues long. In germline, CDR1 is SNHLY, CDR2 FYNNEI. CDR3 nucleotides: TGTGCCAGCAACGCGGCCTCTGGAAACACCATGTATTTT. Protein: CASNAASGNTMYF. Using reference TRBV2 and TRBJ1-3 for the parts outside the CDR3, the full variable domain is EPEVTQTPSHQVTQMGQEVILRCVPISNHLYFYWYRQILGQKVEFLVSFYNNEISEKSEIFDDQFSVERPDGSNFTLKIRSTKLEDSAMYFCASNAASGNTMYFGEGSWLTVV.

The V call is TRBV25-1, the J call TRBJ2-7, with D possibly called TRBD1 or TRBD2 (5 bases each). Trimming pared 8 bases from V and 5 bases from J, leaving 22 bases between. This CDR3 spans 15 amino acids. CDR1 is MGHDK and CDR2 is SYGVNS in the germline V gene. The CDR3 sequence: CASAQSRDGGNEQYF. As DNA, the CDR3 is TGTGCCAGCGCCCAGTCCCGGGACGGAGGTAACGAGCAGTACTTC.

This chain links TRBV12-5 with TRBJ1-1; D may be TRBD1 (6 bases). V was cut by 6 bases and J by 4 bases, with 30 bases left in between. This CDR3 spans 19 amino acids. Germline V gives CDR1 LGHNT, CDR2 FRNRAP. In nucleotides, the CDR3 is TGTGCTAGTGGGAGTTTCATAGGCGGGGGAACAGGGAGCAGCACTGAAGCTTTCTTT. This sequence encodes CASGSFIGGGTGSSTEAFF.

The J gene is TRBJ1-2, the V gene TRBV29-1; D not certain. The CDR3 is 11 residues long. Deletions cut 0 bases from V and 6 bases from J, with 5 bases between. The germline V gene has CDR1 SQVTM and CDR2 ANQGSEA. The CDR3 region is CSVEDRNGYTF. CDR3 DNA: TGCAGCGTTGAAGATCGGAATGGCTACACCTTC.

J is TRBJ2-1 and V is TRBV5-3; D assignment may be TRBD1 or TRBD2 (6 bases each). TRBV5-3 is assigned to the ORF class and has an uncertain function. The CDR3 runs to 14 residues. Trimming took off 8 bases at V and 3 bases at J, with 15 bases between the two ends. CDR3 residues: CASGGQENYNEQFF. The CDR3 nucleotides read TGTGCCAGCGGGGGCCAAGAGAACTACAATGAGCAGTTCTTC.

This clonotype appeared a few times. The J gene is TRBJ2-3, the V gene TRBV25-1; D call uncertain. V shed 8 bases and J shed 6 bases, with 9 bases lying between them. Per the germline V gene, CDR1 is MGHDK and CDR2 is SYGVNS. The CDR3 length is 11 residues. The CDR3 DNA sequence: TGTGCCAGCGGACCGGGTGATACGCAGTATTTT. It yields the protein CASGPGDTQYF.

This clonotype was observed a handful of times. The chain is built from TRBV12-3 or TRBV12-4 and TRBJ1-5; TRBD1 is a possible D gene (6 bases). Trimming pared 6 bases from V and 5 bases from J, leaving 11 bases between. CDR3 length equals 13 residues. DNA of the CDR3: TGTGCCAGCAGCCCGGGACACTATCAGCCCCAGCATTTT. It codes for CASSPGHYQPQHF.

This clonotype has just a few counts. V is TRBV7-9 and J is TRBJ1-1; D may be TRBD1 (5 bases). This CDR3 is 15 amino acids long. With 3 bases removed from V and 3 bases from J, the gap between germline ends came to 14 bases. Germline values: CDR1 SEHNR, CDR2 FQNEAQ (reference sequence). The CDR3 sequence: CASSFGGGKDTEAFF. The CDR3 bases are TGTGCCAGCAGCTTCGGGGGGGGGAAGGACACTGAAGCTTTCTTT.

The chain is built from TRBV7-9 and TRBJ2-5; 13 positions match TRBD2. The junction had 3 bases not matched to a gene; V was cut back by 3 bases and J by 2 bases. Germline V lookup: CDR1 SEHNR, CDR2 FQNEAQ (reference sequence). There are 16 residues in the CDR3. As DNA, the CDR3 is TGTGCCAGCAGCTTCCCGGGACTAGCGGGACAAGAGACCCAGTACTTC. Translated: CASSFPGLAGQETQYF.

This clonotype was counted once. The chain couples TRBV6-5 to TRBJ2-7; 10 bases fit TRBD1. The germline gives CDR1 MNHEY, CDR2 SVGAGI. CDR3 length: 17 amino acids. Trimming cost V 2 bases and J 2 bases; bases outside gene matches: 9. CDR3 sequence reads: CASSYLGGQGGTYEQYF. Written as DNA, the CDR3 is TGTGCCAGCAGTTACCTAGGTGGACAGGGGGGAACCTACGAGCAGTACTTC.

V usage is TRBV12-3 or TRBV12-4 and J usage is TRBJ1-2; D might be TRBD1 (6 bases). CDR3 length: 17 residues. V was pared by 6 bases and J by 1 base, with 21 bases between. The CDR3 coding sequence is TGTGCCAGCAGCCCGATGGGGGGGCAGACCCTTAACTATGGCTACACCTTC. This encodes CASSPMGGQTLNYGYTF.

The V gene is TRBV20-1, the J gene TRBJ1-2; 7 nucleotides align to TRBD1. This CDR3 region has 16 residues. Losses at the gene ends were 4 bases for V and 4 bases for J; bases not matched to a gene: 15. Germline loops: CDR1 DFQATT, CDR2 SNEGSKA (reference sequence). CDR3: CSANFKQGGRVYGYTF. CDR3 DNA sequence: TGCAGTGCTAACTTCAAGCAGGGGGGAAGAGTCTATGGCTACACCTTC.

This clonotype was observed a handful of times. The CDR3 here is CASSLFSGPDQPQHF. Here the CDR3 DNA reads TGTGCCAGCAGTTTATTTTCAGGCCCCGATCAGCCCCAGCATTTT. The chain recombines TRBV28 with TRBJ1-5; D is unclear. Germline lookup yields CDR1 MDHEN and CDR2 SYDVKM. CDR3 length equals 15 residues. The V gene lost 1 base and the J gene lost 5 bases, with 12 bases spanning the gap. The variable domain in full, with the rest retrieved from reference TRBV28 and TRBJ1-5, is DVKVTQSSRYLVKRTGEKVFLECVQDMDHENMFWYRQDPGLGLRLIYFSYDVKMKEKGDIPEGYSVSREKKERFSLILESASTNQTSMYLCASSLFSGPDQPQHFGDGTRLSIL.

CDR3 nucleotides: TGTGCCAGTCAAAATTATGATACGCAGTATTTT. Encoded protein: CASQNYDTQYF. The chain is built from TRBV7-9 and TRBJ2-3, with D unclear. The CDR3 runs 11 residues. V was trimmed by 9 bases and J by 6 bases, leaving 10 bases between them. Germline CDR1 reads SEHNR; CDR2 reads FQNEAQ (reference sequence).

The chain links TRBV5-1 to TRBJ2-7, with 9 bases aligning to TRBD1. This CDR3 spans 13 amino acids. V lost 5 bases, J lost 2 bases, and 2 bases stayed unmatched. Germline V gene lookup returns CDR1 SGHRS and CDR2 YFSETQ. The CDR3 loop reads CASRRTGAYEQYF. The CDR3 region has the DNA TGCGCCAGCAGGCGGACAGGGGCCTACGAGCAGTACTTC.

CDR3 region: CASSSRSDYGYTF. CDR3 nucleotide sequence: TGTGCCAGTAGTTCCAGGTCCGACTATGGCTACACCTTC. The chain combines TRBV19 with TRBJ1-2; no clear D gene. The length of the CDR3 is 13 residues. CDR1 is LNHDA, CDR2 SQIVND, per germline (reference sequence). V was pared by 5 bases and J by 3 bases, with 10 bases between.

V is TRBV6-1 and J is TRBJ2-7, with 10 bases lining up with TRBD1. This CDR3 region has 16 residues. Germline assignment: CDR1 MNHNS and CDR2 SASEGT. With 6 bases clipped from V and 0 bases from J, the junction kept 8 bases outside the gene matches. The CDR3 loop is CASSLGTGDPSYEQYF. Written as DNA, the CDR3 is TGTGCCAGCAGCCTCGGGACAGGGGACCCCTCCTACGAGCAGTACTTC.

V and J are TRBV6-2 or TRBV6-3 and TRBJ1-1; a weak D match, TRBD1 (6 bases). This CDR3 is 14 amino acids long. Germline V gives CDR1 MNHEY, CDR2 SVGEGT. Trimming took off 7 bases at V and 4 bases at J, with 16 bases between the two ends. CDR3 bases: TGTGCCAGCAACCTAATCCTGGACAGCACTGAAGCTTTCTTT. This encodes CASNLILDSTEAFF.